This T cell receptor beta chain was profiled in a study of CD8+ T cells in alopecia areata. Study summary: Tofacitinib was taken orally by treated patients, and the dose was 5 to 10 mg twice daily. The study's findings and limits: Lesional scalp exceeded normal scalp in clonality, especially in alopecia totalis/universalis.

Extracted RNA was reverse transcribed, and the resulting cDNA served as sequencing template. TCRdb's table, derived via immunoSEQ multiplex PCR, lists solely in-frame clones and lacks some. Here the sample spans 150,000 or so clones, around 47% being singletons. Peripheral blood samples and lesional scalp punch biopsies were obtained from alopecia areata patients. CD4+ and CD8+ T cells were sorted from PBMCs. As to this clone: Its antigen is as yet unknown.

CDR1 and CDR2 from the germline V gene are MDHEN and SYDVKM. CDR3 length equals 12 residues. Between the trimmed V and J ends, which lost 8 bases and 2 bases, there was a span of 10 bases. The sample taken for sequencing was CD4+ T cells sorted from blood. The sequence derives from a human donor with alopecia areata. The rearrangement joins TRBV28 to TRBJ2-7; D remains ambiguous. The CDR3 nucleotides are TGTGCCAGCCACACCCGACCCTACGAGCAGTACTTC. Encoded protein: CASHTRPYEQYF.